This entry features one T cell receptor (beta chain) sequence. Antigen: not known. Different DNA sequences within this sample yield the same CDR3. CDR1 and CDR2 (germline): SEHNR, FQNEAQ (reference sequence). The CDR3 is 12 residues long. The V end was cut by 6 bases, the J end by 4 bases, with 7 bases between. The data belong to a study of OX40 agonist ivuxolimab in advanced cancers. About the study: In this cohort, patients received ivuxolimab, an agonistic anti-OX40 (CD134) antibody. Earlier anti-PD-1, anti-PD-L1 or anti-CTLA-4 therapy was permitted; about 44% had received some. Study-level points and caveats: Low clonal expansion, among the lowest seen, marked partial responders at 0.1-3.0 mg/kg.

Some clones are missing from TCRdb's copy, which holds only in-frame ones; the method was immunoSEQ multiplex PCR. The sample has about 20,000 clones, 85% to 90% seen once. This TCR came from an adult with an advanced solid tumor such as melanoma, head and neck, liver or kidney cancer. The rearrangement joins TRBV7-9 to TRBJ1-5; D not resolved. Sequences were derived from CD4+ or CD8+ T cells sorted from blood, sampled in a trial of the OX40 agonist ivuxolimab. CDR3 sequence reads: CASSSGNQPQHF. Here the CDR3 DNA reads TGTGCCAGCAGTTCGGGAAATCAGCCCCAGCATTTT. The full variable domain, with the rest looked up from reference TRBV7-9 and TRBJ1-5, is DTGVSQNPRHKITKRGQNVTFRCDPISEHNRLYWYRQTLGQGPEFLTYFQNEAQLEKSRLLSDRFSAERPKGSFSTLEIQRTEQGDSAMYLCASSSGNQPQHFGDGTRLSIL.